This is a list of T cell receptor beta chains from one sample in a study of blood T cell repertoires in COVID-19. Using immunoSEQ multiplex PCR, the repertoire was profiled, and TCRdb retains in-frame clones only, with some absent. The sample lists hundreds of thousands of clones; under 95% were seen once. The sample comprised PBMCs or T cells enriched from blood (not recorded which). The receptors were sampled from a man in his sixties who had recovered from COVID-19. The CDR3 runs from the conserved cysteine through the conserved F or W. Fields, in order: D gene, J gene, clone size, V gene, CDR3 length, CDR3 DNA, CDR3 protein. A D gene is named only where the DNA matches it firmly. The size of a clone is reported for some rows only, either as once, few or many, or as a class for expanded clones.

D: -
J: TRBJ2-3
size: once
V: TRBV15
length: 13
DNA: TGTGCCACCAGCAGGGCAAGCACAGATACGCAGTATTTT
CDR3: CATSRASTDTQYF

D: -
J: TRBJ1-2
size: few
V: TRBV28
length: 14
DNA: TGTGCCAGCAGTTTCGGCGCAGGGAACTATGGCTACACCTTC
CDR3: CASSFGAGNYGYTF

D: TRBD2
J: TRBJ2-3
size: -
V: TRBV19
length: 15
DNA: TGTGCCAGTAGTCCGGCTGCGGGGGTACAGGATACGCAGTATTTT
CDR3: CASSPAAGVQDTQYF

D: TRBD1
J: TRBJ2-7
size: -
V: TRBV5-1
length: 14
DNA: TGCGCCAGCAGCATCCGGACAGGCGAGGGCGAGCAGTACTTC
CDR3: CASSIRTGEGEQYF

D: -
J: TRBJ2-2
size: -
V: TRBV11-3
length: 15
DNA: TGTGCCAGCAGCTTAGGTTTGAGGAGTACCGGGGAGCTGTTTTTT
CDR3: CASSLGLRSTGELFF

D: TRBD1
J: TRBJ1-2
size: -
V: TRBV6-5
length: 13
DNA: TGTGCCAGCAGACCGACAGGGGCCGGGGGCTACACCTTC
CDR3: CASRPTGAGGYTF

D: -
J: TRBJ1-1
size: many
V: TRBV9
length: 13
DNA: TGTGCCAGCAGCATGGCCCCAAACACTGAAGCTTTCTTT
CDR3: CASSMAPNTEAFF

D: -
J: TRBJ1-5
size: -
V: TRBV19
length: 15
DNA: TGTGCCAGAGGAGGGGCCTCAGATAGCAATCAGCCCCAGCATTTT
CDR3: CARGGASDSNQPQHF

D: TRBD2
J: TRBJ2-5
size: once
V: TRBV27
length: 16
DNA: TGTGCCAGCAGTTTATTGGGGACGGGGGGCCAAGAGACCCAGTACTTC
CDR3: CASSLLGTGGQETQYF

D: TRBD1
J: TRBJ1-2
size: -
V: TRBV12-3/TRBV12-4
length: 13
DNA: TGTGCCAGCACCACAGGGGTGGGCTATGGCTACACCTTC
CDR3: CASTTGVGYGYTF

D: -
J: TRBJ2-2
size: -
V: TRBV30
length: 11
DNA: TGTGCCTGGAGTTTGACAGGGGAGCTGTTTTTT
CDR3: CAWSLTGELFF

D: -
J: TRBJ2-7
size: -
V: TRBV27
length: 15
DNA: TGTGCCAGCAGGGCCGTTAGAGGGGGGGGTTACGAGCAGTACTTC
CDR3: CASRAVRGGGYEQYF

D: TRBD2
J: TRBJ2-5
size: -
V: TRBV5-1
length: 17
DNA: TGCGCCAGCAGGAGGGGACTAGCGGGAGGGCCCGGAGAGACCCAGTACTTC
CDR3: CASRRGLAGGPGETQYF

D: TRBD1
J: TRBJ1-2
size: -
V: TRBV18
length: 15
DNA: TGTGCCAGCTCACCAGATCCGGGACAGGTCTATGGCTACACCTTC
CDR3: CASSPDPGQVYGYTF

D: TRBD2
J: TRBJ2-3
size: -
V: TRBV2
length: 16
DNA: TGTGCCAGCAGTGGACTAGCGGGGTTGGGCACAGATACGCAGTATTTT
CDR3: CASSGLAGLGTDTQYF

D: TRBD1
J: TRBJ2-7
size: -
V: TRBV6-2/TRBV6-3
length: 19
DNA: TGTGCCAGCAGTTACTCCCCCTATCCCGGACAGGGCTATACCTACGAGCAGTACTTC
CDR3: CASSYSPYPGQGYTYEQYF

D: -
J: TRBJ2-5
size: -
V: TRBV30
length: 15
DNA: TGTGCCTGGAGTATCCCGGGATATACATCGGAGACCCAGTACTTC
CDR3: CAWSIPGYTSETQYF

D: TRBD1
J: TRBJ1-4
size: -
V: TRBV6-1
length: 18
DNA: TGTGCCAGCAGTGAAGCTCCACTCCGGGACAGGGGTCTCGAAAAACTGTTTTTT
CDR3: CASSEAPLRDRGLEKLFF

D: TRBD1
J: TRBJ1-2
size: -
V: TRBV30
length: 13
DNA: TGTGCCTGGAGTGATGGGACAGGGACTGGCTACACCTTC
CDR3: CAWSDGTGTGYTF

D: TRBD1
J: TRBJ2-7
size: once
V: TRBV6-1
length: 13
DNA: TGTGCCAGCTCCCTTCAGGGGGCCTACGAGCAGTACTTC
CDR3: CASSLQGAYEQYF

D: TRBD1
J: TRBJ1-1
size: -
V: TRBV12-3/TRBV12-4
length: 13
DNA: TGTGCCAGCAGACCACAGGGGATCACTGAAGCTTTCTTT
CDR3: CASRPQGITEAFF

D: -
J: TRBJ1-1
size: -
V: TRBV14
length: 14
DNA: TGTGCCAGCAGCCGCGTGGGGGGGGGCACTGAAGCTTTCTTT
CDR3: CASSRVGGGTEAFF

D: -
J: TRBJ1-3
size: -
V: TRBV3-1/TRBV3-2
length: 15
DNA: TGTGCCAGCAGCCAAGGGACAGACTCTGGAAACACCATATATTTT
CDR3: CASSQGTDSGNTIYF

D: -
J: TRBJ1-6
size: -
V: TRBV5-1
length: 18
DNA: TGCGCCAGCAGCCAGACCGGGGGGGTGACAGTGAATAATTCACCCCTCCACTTT
CDR3: CASSQTGGVTVNNSPLHF

D: -
J: TRBJ2-4
size: -
V: TRBV14
length: 12
DNA: TGTGCCAGCAGCCAAGATCGGGTCATTCAGTACTTC
CDR3: CASSQDRVIQYF

D: -
J: TRBJ1-1
size: -
V: TRBV5-1
length: 13
DNA: TGCGCCAGCAGCGCCACAGGGAACACTGAAGCTTTCTTT
CDR3: CASSATGNTEAFF